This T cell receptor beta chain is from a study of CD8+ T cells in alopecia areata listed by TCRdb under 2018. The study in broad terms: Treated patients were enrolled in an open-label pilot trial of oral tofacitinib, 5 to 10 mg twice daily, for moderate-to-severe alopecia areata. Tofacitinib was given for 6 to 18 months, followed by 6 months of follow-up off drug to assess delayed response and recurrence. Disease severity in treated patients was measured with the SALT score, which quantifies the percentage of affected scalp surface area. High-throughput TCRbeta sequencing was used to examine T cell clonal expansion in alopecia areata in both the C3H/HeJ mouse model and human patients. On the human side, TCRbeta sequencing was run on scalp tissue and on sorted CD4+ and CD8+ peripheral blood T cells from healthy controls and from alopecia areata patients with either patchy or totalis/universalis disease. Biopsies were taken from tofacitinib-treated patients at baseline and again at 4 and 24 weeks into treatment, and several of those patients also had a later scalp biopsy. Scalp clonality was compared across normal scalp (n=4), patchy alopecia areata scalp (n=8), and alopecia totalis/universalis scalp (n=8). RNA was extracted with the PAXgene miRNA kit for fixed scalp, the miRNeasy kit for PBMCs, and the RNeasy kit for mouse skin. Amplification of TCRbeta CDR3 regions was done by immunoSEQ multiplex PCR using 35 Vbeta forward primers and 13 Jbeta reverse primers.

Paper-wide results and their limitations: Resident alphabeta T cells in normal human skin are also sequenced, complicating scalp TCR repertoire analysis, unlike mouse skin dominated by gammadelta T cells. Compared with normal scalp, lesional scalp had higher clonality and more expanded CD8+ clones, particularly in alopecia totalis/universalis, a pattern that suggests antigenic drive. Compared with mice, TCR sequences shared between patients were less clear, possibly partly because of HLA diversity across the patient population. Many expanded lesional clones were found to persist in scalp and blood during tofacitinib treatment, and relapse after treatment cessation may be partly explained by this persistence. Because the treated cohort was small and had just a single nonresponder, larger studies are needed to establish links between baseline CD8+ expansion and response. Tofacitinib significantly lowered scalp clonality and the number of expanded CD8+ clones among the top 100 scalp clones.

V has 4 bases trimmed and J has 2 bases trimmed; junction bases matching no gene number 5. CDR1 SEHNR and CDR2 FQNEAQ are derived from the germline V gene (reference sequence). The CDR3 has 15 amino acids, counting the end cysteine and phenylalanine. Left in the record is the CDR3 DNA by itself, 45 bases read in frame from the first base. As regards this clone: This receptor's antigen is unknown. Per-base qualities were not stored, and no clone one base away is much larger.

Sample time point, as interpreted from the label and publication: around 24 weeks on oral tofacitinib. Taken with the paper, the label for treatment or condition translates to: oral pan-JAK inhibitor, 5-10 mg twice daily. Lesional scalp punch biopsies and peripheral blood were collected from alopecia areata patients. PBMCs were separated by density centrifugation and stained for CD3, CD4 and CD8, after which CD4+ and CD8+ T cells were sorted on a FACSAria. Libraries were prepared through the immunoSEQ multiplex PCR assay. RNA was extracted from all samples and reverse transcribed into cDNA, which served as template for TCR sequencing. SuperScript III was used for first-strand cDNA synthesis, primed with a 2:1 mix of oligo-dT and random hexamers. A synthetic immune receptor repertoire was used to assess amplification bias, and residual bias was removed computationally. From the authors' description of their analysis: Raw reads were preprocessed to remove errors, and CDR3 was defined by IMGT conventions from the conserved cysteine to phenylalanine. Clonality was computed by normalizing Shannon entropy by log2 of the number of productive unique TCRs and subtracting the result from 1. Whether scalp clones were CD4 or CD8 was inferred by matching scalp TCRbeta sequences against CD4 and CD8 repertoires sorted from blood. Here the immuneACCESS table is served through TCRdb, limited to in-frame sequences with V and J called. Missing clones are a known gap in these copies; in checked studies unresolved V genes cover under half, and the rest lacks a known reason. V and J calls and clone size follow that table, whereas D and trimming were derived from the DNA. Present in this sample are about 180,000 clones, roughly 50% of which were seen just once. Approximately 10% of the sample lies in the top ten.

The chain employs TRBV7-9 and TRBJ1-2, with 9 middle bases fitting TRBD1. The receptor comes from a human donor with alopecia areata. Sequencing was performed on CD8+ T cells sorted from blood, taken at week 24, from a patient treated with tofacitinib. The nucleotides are TGTGCCAGCAGCTCGATCGGACAGGGGAACTATGGCTACACCTTC. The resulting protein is CASSSIGQGNYGYTF.